The next 15 T cell receptor beta chains were all read from a single sample in a study of cytomegalovirus exposure and HLA in healthy donors. The PCR ran on 60 Vbeta and 13 Jbeta primers. Only in-frame clones appear in the TCRdb table, and some are missing; sequencing was by immunoSEQ multiplex PCR. The data show 100,000 to 150,000 clones, with around four fifths seen just once and about 11% held by the top ten. Input material: PBMCs. These receptors were collected from a man younger than 40 in good health and CMV-seropositive.

The chain employs TRBV18 and TRBJ2-1, with 14 bases fitting TRBD2. V was pared by 3 bases and J by 8 bases, with 6 bases of the junction left unmatched. The germline CDR1 and CDR2 sequences are KGHSH and LQKENI. This CDR3 has 16 residues. The CDR3 DNA is TGTGCCAGCTCACCCGGACTAGCGGGAGGTGTGTATGAGCAGTTCTTC. Its protein is CASSPGLAGGVYEQFF.

The chain carries TRBV28 and TRBJ2-6, with 8 bases fitting TRBD1. Germline assignment: CDR1 MDHEN and CDR2 SYDVKM. The CDR3 is 15 residues long. V shed 11 bases and J 6 bases; nucleotides not matched to a gene: 12. This chain's CDR3 is CAAGTGPLEANVLTF. The CDR3 bases are TGTGCCGCGGGGACAGGCCCTCTGGAGGCCAACGTCCTGACTTTC.

This chain links TRBV4-1 with TRBJ1-1, with D tentatively TRBD1 (6 bases). The length of the CDR3 is 15 residues. Germline-derived CDR1 and CDR2 are MGHRA and YSYEKL. The ends were cut back, 1 base at V and 2 bases at J, with 11 bases in the middle. CDR3 in DNA: TGCGCCAGCAGCCAAGGCCGGGGGGCTAACACTGAAGCTTTCTTT. Its translation is CASSQGRGANTEAFF.

This chain connects TRBV5-4 to TRBJ2-7; TRBD2 aligns across 11 bases. This CDR3 is 14 amino acids long. The V and J ends lost 5 bases and 6 bases, in that order; junction bases with no gene match: 7. Germline V gene data show CDR1 as SGHNT and CDR2 as YYREEE (reference sequence). The CDR3 loop reads CASRPTSGSSEQYF. CDR3 nucleotide sequence: TGTGCCAGCAGACCCACTAGCGGGAGTTCCGAGCAGTACTTC.

This clone was picked up one time. CDR3 sequence: CASGLVLSGAYNEQFF. The CDR3 DNA sequence: TGTGCTAGTGGTTTGGTACTAAGCGGGGCCTACAATGAGCAGTTCTTC. The chain is built from TRBV12-5 and TRBJ2-1; 7 nucleotides match TRBD2. The length of the CDR3 is 16 residues. J was trimmed by 2 bases and V by 0 bases; bases with no gene match: 4. Germline CDR1 LGHNT, CDR2 FRNRAP. Full variable domain (rest looked up from reference TRBV12-5 and TRBJ2-1): DARVTQTPRHKVTEMGQEVTMRCQPILGHNTVFWYRQTMMQGLELLAYFRNRAPLDDSGMPKDRFSAEMPDATLATLKIQPSEPRDSAVYFCASGLVLSGAYNEQFFGPGTRLTVL.

In DNA, the CDR3 is TGTGCCAGCAGTTTATGGCACAATCAGCCCCAGCATTTT. Protein sequence: CASSLWHNQPQHF. This chain connects TRBV27 to TRBJ1-5; D remains ambiguous. The V gene lost 1 base and the J gene lost 3 bases, with 4 bases spanning the gap. Germline V CDR1 and CDR2: MNHEY, SMNVEV (reference sequence). This CDR3 spans 13 amino acids.

The chain recombines TRBV10-3 with TRBJ2-7, with 11 bases fitting TRBD1. Germline lookup yields CDR1 ENHRY and CDR2 SYGVKD. The CDR3 consists of 14 residues. Losses at the gene ends were 6 bases for V and 6 bases for J; bases not matched to a gene: 7. As DNA, the CDR3 is TGTGCCATCAGCGACGGACAGGGGGCCGGCGAGCAGTACTTC. Encoded protein: CAISDGQGAGEQYF.

This rearrangement joins TRBV10-3 to TRBJ2-7; a possible D gene is TRBD2 (7 bases). CDR1 and CDR2 from the germline V gene are ENHRY and SYGVKD. V was cut by 2 bases and J by 5 bases, with 16 bases left in between. This CDR3 region has 15 residues. This CDR3 reads CAISEGRGAVDEQYF. CDR3 coding DNA: TGTGCCATCAGTGAGGGGAGGGGGGCAGTGGACGAGCAGTACTTC.

In DNA, the CDR3 is TGTGCCAGCACCTACCCCCGGGAGGGCCAGAACACTGAAGCTTTCTTT. Encoded protein: CASTYPREGQNTEAFF. The rearrangement joins TRBV6-6 to TRBJ1-1; D is unresolved. This CDR3 region has 16 residues. V was shortened by 7 bases and J by 1 base, with 19 bases between the two germline ends. Looked up from germline, CDR1 is MNHNY and CDR2 is SVGAGI (reference sequence).

The genes are TRBV28 and TRBJ2-7; no clear D. This CDR3 comprises 17 residues. CDR1 and CDR2 from the germline V gene are MDHEN and SYDVKM. V shed 5 bases and J shed 0 bases, with 20 bases lying between them. CDR3 amino acids: CASSTASFTRSSYEQYF. In DNA form, the CDR3 reads TGTGCCAGCAGTACCGCATCCTTTACACGGAGCTCCTACGAGCAGTACTTC.

This sequence joins TRBV4-3 and TRBJ2-1; 10 bases are a match to TRBD2. Germline V lookup: CDR1 LGHNA, CDR2 YSLEER. The CDR3 covers 15 residues. Trimming at V came to 4 bases and at J to 7 bases, leaving 7 bases not matched to a gene. The CDR3 DNA sequence: TGCGCCAGCAGCCTACTTACGGGACTAGCGAATGAGCAGTTCTTC. The encoded protein is CASSLLTGLANEQFF.

This rearrangement joins TRBV7-6 to TRBJ2-1, with 10 bases that match TRBD2. This CDR3 has 18 residues. CDR1 is SGHVS and CDR2 is FNYEAQ in the germline V gene. Trimming at V came to 2 bases and at J to 1 base, leaving 8 bases not matched to a gene. CDR3 sequence reads: CASSLLAGGTISYNEQFF. The CDR3 DNA reads as TGTGCCAGCAGCTTATTAGCGGGAGGTACCATTTCCTACAATGAGCAGTTCTTC.

The chain is built from TRBV7-9 and TRBJ2-5, with TRBD2 matching over 8 bases. The V gene's germline CDR1 is SEHNR and CDR2 FQNEAQ (reference sequence). The CDR3 spans 16 residues. The ends lost 5 bases at V and 1 base at J; junction bases unmatched: 9. The DNA for the CDR3 is TGTGCCAGCAGCCTCGGTAGCGGGAATATCCAAGAGACCCAGTACTTC. Translated, it gives CASSLGSGNIQETQYF. The whole variable domain, filled in from reference TRBV7-9 and TRBJ2-5, reads DTGVSQNPRHKITKRGQNVTFRCDPISEHNRLYWYRQTLGQGPEFLTYFQNEAQLEKSRLLSDRFSAERPKGSFSTLEIQRTEQGDSAMYLCASSLGSGNIQETQYFGPGTRLLVL.

The chain couples TRBV6-5 to TRBJ1-5; D unresolved. This CDR3 contains 14 residues. V lost 8 bases to trimming and J lost 0 bases, with 11 bases between them. Germline CDR1 is MNHEY and CDR2 is SVGAGI. As DNA, the CDR3 is TGTGCCAGCCGGGGAGGGAATAGCAATCAGCCCCAGCATTTT. Protein: CASRGGNSNQPQHF.

V gene TRBV6-1 combines with J gene TRBJ1-5; TRBD1 aligns across 9 bases. Germline V CDR1 and CDR2: MNHNS, SASEGT. CDR3 length: 16 residues. J was trimmed by 2 bases and V by 4 bases; bases with no gene match: 6. CDR3 sequence (DNA): TGTGCCAGCAGTGCGGAGGACAGGGGAGGCAATCAGCCCCAGCATTTT. Protein: CASSAEDRGGNQPQHF.